This T cell receptor beta chain was identified in a study of T cells in localized non-small cell lung cancer. Repertoires were generated with immunoSEQ multiplex PCR, while TCRdb's copy carries only in-frame clones and drops some. This table holds 5,500 to 7,000 clones, 84% found once. Germline V gives CDR1 SGHDN, CDR2 FVKESK. V lost 5 bases to trimming and J lost 8 bases; unmatched junction nucleotides: 2. The CDR3 spans 11 residues. The source of this sequence is a female donor of 60 years or more with stage II lung adenocarcinoma. Sequenced here: peripheral blood mononuclear cells, sampled before any cancer treatment. The rearrangement links TRBV14 to TRBJ1-1, with TRBD1 matching over 7 bases. The CDR3 region has the DNA TGTGCCAGCAGCGCACAGGGGGAAGCTTTCTTT. Residues: CASSAQGEAFF. Complete variable domain (other parts from reference TRBV14 and TRBJ1-1): EAGVTQFPSHSVIEKGQTVTLRCDPISGHDNLYWYRRVMGKEIKFLLHFVKESKQDESGMPNNRFLAERTGGTYSTLKVQPAELEDSGVYFCASSAQGEAFFGQGTRLTVV.